The present entry profiles one T cell receptor beta chain with its context. The data stem from a study of blood T cell repertoires in COVID-19. CDR1 is LNHDA and CDR2 is SQIVND in the germline V gene (reference sequence). The CDR3 has 13 residues. The junction had 4 bases not matched to a gene; V was cut back by 4 bases and J by 5 bases. Profiling relied on immunoSEQ multiplex PCR, and the TCRdb table lists in-frame clones only, not all of them. The sample has about 250,000 clones; about 88% are singletons. This sequence originates from a woman between 35 and 50 years old who had recovered from COVID-19. The chain joins TRBV19 to TRBJ1-1; 7 bases match TRBD1. The sequenced sample consisted of peripheral blood. The CDR3 nucleotides are TGTGCCAGTAGTACGACAGGGAGAACTGAAGCTTTCTTT. Translation gives CASSTTGRTEAFF.